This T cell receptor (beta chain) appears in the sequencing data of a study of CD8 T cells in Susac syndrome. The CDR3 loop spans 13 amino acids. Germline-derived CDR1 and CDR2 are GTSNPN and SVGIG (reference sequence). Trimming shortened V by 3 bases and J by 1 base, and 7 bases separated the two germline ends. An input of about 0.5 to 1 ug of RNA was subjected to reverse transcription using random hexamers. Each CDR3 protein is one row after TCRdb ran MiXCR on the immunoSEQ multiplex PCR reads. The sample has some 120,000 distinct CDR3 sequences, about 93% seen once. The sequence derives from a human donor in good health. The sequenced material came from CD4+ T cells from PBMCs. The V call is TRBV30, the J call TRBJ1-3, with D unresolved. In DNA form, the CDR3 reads TGTGCCTGGAGCCGGAGGTCTGGAAACACCATATATTTT. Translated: CAWSRRSGNTIYF.